These T cell receptor beta chains were read from a single sample in a study of cytomegalovirus exposure and HLA in healthy donors. Sequencing used immunoSEQ multiplex PCR; TCRdb keeps in-frame clones, though not all of them. Of approximately 110,000 clones listed, roughly nine tenths are singletons. Sample: PBMCs. The receptors shown here come from a young woman in good health and CMV-seropositive. Each CDR3 is given with its conserved first and last residue. The order of the fields is V gene, clone size, J gene, D gene, CDR3 DNA, CDR3 protein. The D gene is left open where the match is weak. The size entry is marked missing in some rows and otherwise reads once, few, many or a size class.

TRBV6-1	.	TRBJ1-2	TRBD1	TGTGCCAGCACACGGGACAGGGTCCAGAACTATGGCTACACCTTC	CASTRDRVQNYGYTF
TRBV29-1	.	TRBJ2-7	.	TGCAGCACTGGTTCCCGAGACAGGTCCTACGAGCAGTACTTC	CSTGSRDRSYEQYF
TRBV28	.	TRBJ1-2	TRBD1	TGTGCCAGCAGCCTACAGGGGGTTTATGGCTACACCTTC	CASSLQGVYGYTF
TRBV5-1	.	TRBJ2-1	TRBD2	TGCGCCAGCAGCGTAGCGGGAGGAAGGGATGAGCAGTTCTTC	CASSVAGGRDEQFF
TRBV5-4	.	TRBJ2-1	TRBD2	TGTGCCAGCTTCAATCTCGGCGGGGAGGGTAATGAGCAGTTCTTC	CASFNLGGEGNEQFF
TRBV27	.	TRBJ1-5	.	TGTGCCAGCAGTTTCACAGGGCCCCATCAGCCCCAGCATTTT	CASSFTGPHQPQHF
TRBV6-1	.	TRBJ1-2	TRBD1	TGTGCCAGCAGTGAAGGTGCAGGGGGCTATGGCTACACCTTC	CASSEGAGGYGYTF
TRBV28	.	TRBJ2-1	.	TGTGCCAGCAGCACAGCAGGGAGGAATGAGCAGTTCTTC	CASSTAGRNEQFF
TRBV28	.	TRBJ2-1	TRBD2	TGTGCCAGCAGTTTAACGCCCGGGACTAGCGGGAGGTGGGAGCAGTTCTTC	CASSLTPGTSGRWEQFF
TRBV7-2	few	TRBJ2-1	.	TGTGCCAGCAGCTTCCTCTCAGGACTTGGGGACAATGAGCAGTTCTTC	CASSFLSGLGDNEQFF
TRBV28	once	TRBJ1-2	TRBD1	TGTGCCAGCAGTCCCGGGACAGGGTATGGCTACACCTTC	CASSPGTGYGYTF
TRBV7-8	once	TRBJ2-7	.	TGTGCCAGCAGCCAGCGGCCAGCAGGGGCCTCGGGGGAGCAGTACTTC	CASSQRPAGASGEQYF
TRBV10-3	.	TRBJ2-7	TRBD1	TGTGCCATCAGTGACTCTACGGGACAGGGGTACTACGAGCAGTACTTC	CAISDSTGQGYYEQYF
TRBV5-1	.	TRBJ2-5	TRBD2	TGCGCCAGCAGCTCTAGCGGGGGGGCTGGCGAGACCCAGTACTTC	CASSSSGGAGETQYF
TRBV6-5	once	TRBJ1-2	.	TGTGCCAGCAGTTACGGAGGGTCCTATGGCTACACCTTC	CASSYGGSYGYTF
TRBV5-5	.	TRBJ2-2	.	TGTGCCAGCAGCTTGGAAGGGGGACGGACCGGGGAGCTGTTTTTT	CASSLEGGRTGELFF
TRBV7-6	.	TRBJ2-3	.	TGTGCCAGCAGCTCCCCTGTAGGCACAGATACGCAGTATTTT	CASSSPVGTDTQYF
TRBV9	.	TRBJ1-2	.	TGTGCCAGCAGTCCCGACCAGGGGTATGGCTACACCTTC	CASSPDQGYGYTF
TRBV5-1	.	TRBJ2-1	TRBD1	TGCGCCAGTCGATTGACAGGGGACCCATACAATGAGCAGTTCTTC	CASRLTGDPYNEQFF
TRBV5-5	.	TRBJ2-3	.	TGTGCCAGCAGCTTTAGTGGGCTCACAGATACGCAGTATTTT	CASSFSGLTDTQYF
TRBV5-1	.	TRBJ1-4	TRBD1	TGCGCCAGCAGCAAGGACAGGGCGGTAAGGGCAACTAATGAAAAACTGTTTTTT	CASSKDRAVRATNEKLFF
TRBV11-2	once	TRBJ2-3	TRBD2	TGTGCCAGCAGCTCCGGGGGGGGGCAGGCAGATACGCAGTATTTT	CASSSGGGQADTQYF
TRBV7-9	.	TRBJ2-4	.	TGTGCCAGCAGCTTACCAATGGCCGCAACCGCCAAAAACATTCAGTACTTC	CASSLPMAATAKNIQYF